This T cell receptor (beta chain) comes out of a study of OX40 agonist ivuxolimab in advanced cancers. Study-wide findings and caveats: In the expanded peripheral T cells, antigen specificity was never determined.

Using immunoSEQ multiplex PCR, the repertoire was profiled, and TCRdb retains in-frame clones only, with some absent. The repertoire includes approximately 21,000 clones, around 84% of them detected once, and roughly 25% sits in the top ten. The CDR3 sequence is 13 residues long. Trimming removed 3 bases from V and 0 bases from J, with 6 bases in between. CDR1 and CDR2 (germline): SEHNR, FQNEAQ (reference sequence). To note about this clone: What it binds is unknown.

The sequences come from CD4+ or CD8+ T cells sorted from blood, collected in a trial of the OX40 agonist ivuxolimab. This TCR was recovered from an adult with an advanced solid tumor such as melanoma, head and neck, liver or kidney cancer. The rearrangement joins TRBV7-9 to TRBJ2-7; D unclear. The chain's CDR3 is CASSFPSSYEQYF. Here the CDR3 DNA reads TGTGCCAGCAGCTTCCCCAGCTCCTACGAGCAGTACTTC.